This TCR beta chain was observed in a study of blood T cells in healthy people across ages. Trimming stripped 3 bases from V and 2 bases from J, with 7 bases between. The V gene's germline CDR1 is DFQATT and CDR2 SNEGSKA (reference sequence). The CDR3 runs to 12 residues. A second PCR, run for roughly 6 to 11 cycles, used a sample-barcoded 5' primer plus a J-beta primer mix. A template-switch adaptor containing 12 random nucleotides labeled each cDNA molecule. TCRdb used MiXCR to reprocess the 5' RACE reads, holding one entry per CDR3 protein. The sample has around 800,000 distinct CDR3 sequences, 62% seen once; the top ten hold 25% to 35%. Per sample, extraction of total RNA gave at least 5 micrograms in every case. To note about this clonotype: Its antigen is unknown.

Study-level points and caveats: Per-million-T-cell TCR beta diversity fell roughly linearly with age. A greater number of naive CD4+ cells and higher diversity distinguished long-lived donors from aged donors.

This TCR derives from a man younger than 45 in good health. The J gene is TRBJ2-5, the V gene TRBV20-1; D gene ambiguous. The sequencing input was blood. CDR3 sequence: CSASYWQETQYF. The CDR3 DNA reads as TGCAGTGCTAGCTATTGGCAAGAGACCCAGTACTTC.